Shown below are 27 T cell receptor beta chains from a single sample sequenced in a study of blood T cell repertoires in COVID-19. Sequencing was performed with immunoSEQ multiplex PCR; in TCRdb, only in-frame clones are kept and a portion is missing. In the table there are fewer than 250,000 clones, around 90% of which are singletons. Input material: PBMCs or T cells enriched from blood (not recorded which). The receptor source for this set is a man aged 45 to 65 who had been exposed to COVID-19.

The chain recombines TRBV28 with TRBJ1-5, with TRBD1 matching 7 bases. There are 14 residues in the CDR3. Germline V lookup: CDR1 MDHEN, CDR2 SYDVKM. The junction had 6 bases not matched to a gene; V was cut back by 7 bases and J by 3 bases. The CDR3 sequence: CASNPGQDNQPQHF. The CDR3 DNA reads TGTGCCAGCAACCCCGGACAGGACAATCAGCCCCAGCATTTT.

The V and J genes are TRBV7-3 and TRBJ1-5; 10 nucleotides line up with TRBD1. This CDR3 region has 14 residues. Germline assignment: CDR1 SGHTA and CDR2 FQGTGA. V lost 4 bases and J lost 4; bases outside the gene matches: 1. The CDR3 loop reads CASSWTGGNQPQHF. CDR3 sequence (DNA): TGTGCCAGCAGCTGGACAGGGGGAAATCAGCCCCAGCATTTT.

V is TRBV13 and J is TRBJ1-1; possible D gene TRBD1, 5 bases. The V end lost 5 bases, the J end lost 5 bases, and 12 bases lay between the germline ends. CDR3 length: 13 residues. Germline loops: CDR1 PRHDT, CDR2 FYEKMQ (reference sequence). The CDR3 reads CASSPSRATEAFF. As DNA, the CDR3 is TGTGCCAGCAGCCCCTCCAGGGCGACTGAAGCTTTCTTT.

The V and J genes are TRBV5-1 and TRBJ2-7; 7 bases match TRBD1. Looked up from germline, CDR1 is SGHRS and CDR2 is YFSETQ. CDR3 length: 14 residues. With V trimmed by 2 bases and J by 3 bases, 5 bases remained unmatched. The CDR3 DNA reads TGCGCCAGCAGCTTCACCAGGGGGATCTACGAGCAGTACTTC. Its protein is CASSFTRGIYEQYF.

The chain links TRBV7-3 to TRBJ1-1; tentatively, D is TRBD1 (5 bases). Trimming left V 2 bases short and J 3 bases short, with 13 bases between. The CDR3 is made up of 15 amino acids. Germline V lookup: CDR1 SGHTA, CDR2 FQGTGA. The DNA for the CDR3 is TGTGCCAGCAGCTTATTTGGGACTGGGGACACTGAAGCTTTCTTT. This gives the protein CASSLFGTGDTEAFF. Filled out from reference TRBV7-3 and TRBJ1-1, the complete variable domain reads GAGVSQTPSNKVTEKGKYVELRCDPISGHTALYWYRQSLGQGPEFLIYFQGTGAADDSGLPNDRFFAVRPEGSVSTLKIQRTERGDSAVYLCASSLFGTGDTEAFFGQGTRLTVV.

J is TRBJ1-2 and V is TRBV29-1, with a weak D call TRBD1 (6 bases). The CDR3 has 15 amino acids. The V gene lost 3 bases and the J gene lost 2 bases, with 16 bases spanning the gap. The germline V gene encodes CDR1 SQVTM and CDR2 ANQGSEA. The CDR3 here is CSVDLQGIGNYGYTF. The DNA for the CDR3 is TGCAGCGTTGATCTCCAGGGGATTGGGAACTATGGCTACACCTTC.

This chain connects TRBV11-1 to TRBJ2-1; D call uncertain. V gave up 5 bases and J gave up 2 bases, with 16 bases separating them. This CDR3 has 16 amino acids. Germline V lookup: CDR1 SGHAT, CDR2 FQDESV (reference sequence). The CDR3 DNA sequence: TGTGCCAGCAGCCCCCGACCCCAGGCCACCTACAATGAGCAGTTCTTC. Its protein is CASSPRPQATYNEQFF. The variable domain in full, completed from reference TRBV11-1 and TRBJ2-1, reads EAEVAQSPRYKITEKSQAVAFWCDPISGHATLYWYRQILGQGPELLVQFQDESVVDDSQLPKDRFSAERLKGVDSTLKIQPAELGDSAMYLCASSPRPQATYNEQFFGPGTRLTVL.

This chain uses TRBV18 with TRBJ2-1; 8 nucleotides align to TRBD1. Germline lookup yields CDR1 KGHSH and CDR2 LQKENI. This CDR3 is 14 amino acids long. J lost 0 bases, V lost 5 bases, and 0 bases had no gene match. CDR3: CASSGQGSYNEQFF. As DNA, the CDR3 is TGTGCCAGCTCAGGACAGGGCTCCTACAATGAGCAGTTCTTC.

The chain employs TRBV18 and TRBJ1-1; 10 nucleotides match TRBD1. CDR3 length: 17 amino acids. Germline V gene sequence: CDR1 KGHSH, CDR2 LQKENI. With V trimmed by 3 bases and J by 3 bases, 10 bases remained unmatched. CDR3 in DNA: TGTGCCAGCTCACCCGACAGGGGGCGTGGTAGGGACACTGAAGCTTTCTTT. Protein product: CASSPDRGRGRDTEAFF. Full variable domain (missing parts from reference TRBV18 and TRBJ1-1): NAGVMQNPRHLVRRRGQEARLRCSPMKGHSHVYWYRQLPEEGLKFMVYLQKENIIDESGMPKERFSAEFPKEGPSILRIQQVVRGDSAAYFCASSPDRGRGRDTEAFFGQGTRLTVV.

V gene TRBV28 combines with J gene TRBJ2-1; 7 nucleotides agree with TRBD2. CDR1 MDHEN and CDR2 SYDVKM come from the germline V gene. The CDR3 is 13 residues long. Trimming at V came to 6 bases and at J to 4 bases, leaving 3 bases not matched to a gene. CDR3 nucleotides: TGTGCCAGCAGCTCTAGCGGATACAATGAGCAGTTCTTC. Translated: CASSSSGYNEQFF. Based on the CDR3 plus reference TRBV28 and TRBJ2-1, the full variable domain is DVKVTQSSRYLVKRTGEKVFLECVQDMDHENMFWYRQDPGLGLRLIYFSYDVKMKEKGDIPEGYSVSREKKERFSLILESASTNQTSMYLCASSSSGYNEQFFGPGTRLTVL.

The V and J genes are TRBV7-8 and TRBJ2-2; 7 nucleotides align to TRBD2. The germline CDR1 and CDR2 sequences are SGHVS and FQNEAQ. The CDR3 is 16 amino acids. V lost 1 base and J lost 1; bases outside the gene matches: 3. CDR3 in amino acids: CASSLVGGRNTGELFF. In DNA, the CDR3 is TGTGCCAGCAGCTTAGTCGGCGGGAGGAACACCGGGGAGCTGTTTTTT. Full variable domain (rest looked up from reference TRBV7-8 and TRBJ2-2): GAGVSQSPRYKVAKRGQDVALRCDPISGHVSLFWYQQALGQGPEFLTYFQNEAQLDKSGLPSDRFFAERPEGSVSTLKIQRTQQEDSAVYLCASSLVGGRNTGELFFGEGSRLTVL.

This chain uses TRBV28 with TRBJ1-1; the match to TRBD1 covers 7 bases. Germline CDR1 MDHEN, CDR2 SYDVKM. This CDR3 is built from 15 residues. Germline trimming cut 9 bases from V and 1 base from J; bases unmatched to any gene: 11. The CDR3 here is CASLRQGTGNTEAFF. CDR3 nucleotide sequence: TGTGCCAGTCTGCGACAGGGAACCGGGAACACTGAAGCTTTCTTT.

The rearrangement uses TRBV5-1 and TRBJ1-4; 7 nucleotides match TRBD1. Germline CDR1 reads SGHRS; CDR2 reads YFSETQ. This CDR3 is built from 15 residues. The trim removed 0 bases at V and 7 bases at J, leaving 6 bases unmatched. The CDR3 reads CASSLVEGAGEKLFF. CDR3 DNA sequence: TGCGCCAGCAGCTTGGTTGAGGGGGCGGGTGAAAAACTGTTTTTT.

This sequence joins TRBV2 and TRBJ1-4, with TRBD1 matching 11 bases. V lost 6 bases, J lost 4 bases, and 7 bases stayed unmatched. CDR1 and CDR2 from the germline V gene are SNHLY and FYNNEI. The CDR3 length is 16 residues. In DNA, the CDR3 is TGTGCCAGCAGACGGACAGGGGGCGTCATTAATGAAAAACTGTTTTTT. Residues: CASRRTGGVINEKLFF.

The CDR3 here is CASSWIQGIADTQYF. CDR3 sequence (DNA): TGCGCCAGCAGCTGGATCCAGGGGATTGCAGATACGCAGTATTTT. V is TRBV5-1 and J is TRBJ2-3; perhaps TRBD1 as D (6 bases). With 3 bases removed from V and 4 bases from J, the gap between germline ends came to 15 bases. The CDR3 has 15 amino acids. Germline lookup yields CDR1 SGHRS and CDR2 YFSETQ.

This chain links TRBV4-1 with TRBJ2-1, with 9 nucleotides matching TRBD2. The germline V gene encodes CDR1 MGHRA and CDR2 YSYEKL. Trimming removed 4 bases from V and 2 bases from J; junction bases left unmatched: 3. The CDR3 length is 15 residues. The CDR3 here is CASSLVAGAYNEQFF. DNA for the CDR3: TGCGCCAGCAGCCTAGTAGCGGGAGCCTACAATGAGCAGTTCTTC.

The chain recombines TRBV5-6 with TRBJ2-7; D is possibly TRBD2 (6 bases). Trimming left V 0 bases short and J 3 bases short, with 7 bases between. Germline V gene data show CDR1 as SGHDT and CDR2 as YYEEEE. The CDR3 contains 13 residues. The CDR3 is CASSLDGGYEQYF. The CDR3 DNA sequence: TGTGCCAGCAGCTTGGACGGGGGCTACGAGCAGTACTTC. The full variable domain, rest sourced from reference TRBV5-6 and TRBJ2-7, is DAGVTQSPTHLIKTRGQQVTLRCSPKSGHDTVSWYQQALGQGPQFIFQYYEEEERQRGNFPDRFSGHQFPNYSSELNVNALLLGDSALYLCASSLDGGYEQYFGPGTRLTVT.

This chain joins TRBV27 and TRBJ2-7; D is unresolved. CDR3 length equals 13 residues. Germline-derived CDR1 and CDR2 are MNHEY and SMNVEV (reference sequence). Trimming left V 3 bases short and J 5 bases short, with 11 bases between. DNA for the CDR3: TGTGCCAGCAGTTTCTCTCTACTAAACGAGCAGTACTTC. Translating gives CASSFSLLNEQYF.

The CDR3 is CASSLGTGGGAEDTGELFF. The CDR3 DNA sequence: TGTGCCAGCAGCTTGGGGACAGGGGGCGGCGCGGAGGACACCGGGGAGCTGTTTTTT. This chain joins TRBV7-9 and TRBJ2-2; 12 bases are shared with TRBD1. CDR3 length: 19 residues. The V gene end was trimmed by 3 bases and the J gene end by 3 bases; junction bases not matched to a gene: 11. CDR1 is SEHNR, CDR2 FQNEAQ, per germline (reference sequence). Full variable domain (remainder filled in from reference TRBV7-9 and TRBJ2-2): DTGVSQNPRHKITKRGQNVTFRCDPISEHNRLYWYRQTLGQGPEFLTYFQNEAQLEKSRLLSDRFSAERPKGSFSTLEIQRTEQGDSAMYLCASSLGTGGGAEDTGELFFGEGSRLTVL.

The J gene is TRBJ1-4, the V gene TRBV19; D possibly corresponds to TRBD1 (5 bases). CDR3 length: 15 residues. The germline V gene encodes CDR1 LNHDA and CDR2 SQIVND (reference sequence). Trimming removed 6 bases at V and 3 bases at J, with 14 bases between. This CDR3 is CASRGRGLANEKLFF. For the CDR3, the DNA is TGTGCCAGTAGAGGACGGGGGTTGGCTAATGAAAAACTGTTTTTT.

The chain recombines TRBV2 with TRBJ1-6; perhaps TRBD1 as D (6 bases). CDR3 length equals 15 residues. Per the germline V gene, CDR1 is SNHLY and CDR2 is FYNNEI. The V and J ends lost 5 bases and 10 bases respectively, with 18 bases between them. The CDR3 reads CASSSETGDRSPLHF. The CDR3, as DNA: TGTGCCAGCAGTTCAGAGACAGGAGATCGGTCACCCCTCCACTTT.

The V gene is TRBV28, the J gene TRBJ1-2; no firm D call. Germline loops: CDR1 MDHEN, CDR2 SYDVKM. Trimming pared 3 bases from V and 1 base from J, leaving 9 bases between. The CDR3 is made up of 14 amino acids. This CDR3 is CASSLMLVNYGYTF. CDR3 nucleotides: TGTGCCAGCAGTTTGATGTTAGTTAACTATGGCTACACCTTC.

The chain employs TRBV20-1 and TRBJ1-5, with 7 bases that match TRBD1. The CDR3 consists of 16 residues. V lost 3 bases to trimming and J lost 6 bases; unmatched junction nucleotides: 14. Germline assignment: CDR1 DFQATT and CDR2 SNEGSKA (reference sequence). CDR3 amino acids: CSASLGYRGRTQPQHF. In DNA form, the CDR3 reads TGCAGTGCTAGTCTGGGGTATAGGGGGCGGACTCAGCCCCAGCATTTT.

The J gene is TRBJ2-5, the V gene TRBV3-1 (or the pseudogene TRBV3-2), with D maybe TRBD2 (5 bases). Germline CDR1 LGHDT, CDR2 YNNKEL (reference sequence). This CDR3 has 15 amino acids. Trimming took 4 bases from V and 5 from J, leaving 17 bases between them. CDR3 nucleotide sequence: TGTGCCAGCAGCCCTTCGGGGTCCCTCGCGGAGACCCAGTACTTC. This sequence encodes CASSPSGSLAETQYF.

The CDR3, as DNA: TGTGCCAGCAGTGGCGGGACAGGGGTACTGACCGGGGAGCTGTTTTTT. Its translation is CASSGGTGVLTGELFF. The genes are TRBV27 and TRBJ2-2; 10 bases are shared with TRBD1. This CDR3 has 16 residues. CDR1 and CDR2 from the germline V gene are MNHEY and SMNVEV (reference sequence). Germline trimming cut 5 bases from V and 5 bases from J; bases unmatched to any gene: 8.

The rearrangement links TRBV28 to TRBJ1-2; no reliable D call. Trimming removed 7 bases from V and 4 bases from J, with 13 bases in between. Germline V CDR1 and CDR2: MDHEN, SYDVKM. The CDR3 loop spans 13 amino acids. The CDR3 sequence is CASTPQVGYGYTF. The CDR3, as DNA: TGTGCCAGCACCCCTCAGGTGGGCTATGGCTACACCTTC.

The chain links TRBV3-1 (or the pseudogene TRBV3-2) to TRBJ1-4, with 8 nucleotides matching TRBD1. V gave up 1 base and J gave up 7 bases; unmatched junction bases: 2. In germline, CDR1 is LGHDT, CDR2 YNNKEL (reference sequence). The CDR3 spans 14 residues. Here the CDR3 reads CASSQVGTGEKLFF. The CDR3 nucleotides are TGTGCCAGCAGCCAAGTGGGGACAGGTGAAAAACTGTTTTTT.